The T cell receptor beta chain described here comes from a study of blood T cell repertoires in COVID-19. With V trimmed by 6 bases and J by 2 bases, 9 bases remained unmatched. Germline loops: CDR1 SQVTM, CDR2 ANQGSEA. The CDR3 sequence is 15 residues long. Source study methods: Amplifying reference gene primers gave estimates of nucleated cell counts. Assay: immunoSEQ multiplex PCR; the TCRdb copy retains only in-frame clones and omits some. V, J and clone size are those of that table, while D and trimming were read from the DNA. The data contain over 300,000 clones, roughly 90% of them seen just once; the ten biggest clones take up around 1.2%.

The sequencing sample was made of peripheral blood. The J gene is TRBJ2-3, the V gene TRBV29-1; 9 bases match TRBD1. The clonotype was recovered from a middle-aged man with acute or convalescent COVID-19. The CDR3 sequence: CSVIPGQGNTDTQYF. For the CDR3, the DNA is TGCAGCGTGATCCCGGGACAGGGAAACACAGATACGCAGTATTTT.